One and the same sample provided the 2 T cell receptor beta chains below, sequenced in a study of cytomegalovirus exposure and HLA in healthy donors. The PCR had 60 Vbeta and 13 Jbeta primers. Profiled with immunoSEQ multiplex PCR; TCRdb holds only in-frame clones, not every one. The table lists 90,000 to 95,000 clones, roughly four fifths of them singletons. The sequenced sample was PBMCs. Receptors originate from a man aged 30 to 45 in good health and CMV-seronegative.

The rearrangement uses TRBV5-1 and TRBJ2-5; 10 bases match TRBD2. V gave up 2 bases and J gave up 1 base; unmatched junction bases: 11. Per the germline V gene, CDR1 is SGHRS and CDR2 is YFSETQ. The CDR3 consists of 18 residues. The CDR3 sequence is CASSFSVGASGGQETQYF. CDR3 DNA sequence: TGCGCCAGCAGCTTCAGTGTAGGTGCTAGCGGGGGCCAAGAGACCCAGTACTTC. The complete variable domain, with remaining parts taken from reference TRBV5-1 and TRBJ2-5, reads KAGVTQTPRYLIKTRGQQVTLSCSPISGHRSVSWYQQTPGQGLQFLFEYFSETQRNKGNFPGRFSGRQFSNSRSEMNVSTLELGDSALYLCASSFSVGASGGQETQYFGPGTRLLVL.

In DNA form, the CDR3 reads TGTGCCAGCAGCTTCACCCCTACGGACACTGAAGCTTTCTTT. This sequence encodes CASSFTPTDTEAFF. This chain connects TRBV5-6 to TRBJ1-1; D is undetermined. Germline assignment: CDR1 SGHDT and CDR2 YYEEEE. The CDR3 length is 14 residues. Trimming shortened V by 2 bases and J by 3 bases, and 11 bases separated the two germline ends.